This T cell receptor beta chain was sequenced during a study of blood T cell repertoires in COVID-19. Overall study context: The United States, Italy and Spain provided the acute and convalescent COVID-19 samples. T cells, B-cell-depleted T cells, or PBMCs provided the cDNA or gDNA that served as material.

How the authors handled the data: From reference gene primer amplification, estimates of nucleated cell counts were derived. Produced via immunoSEQ multiplex PCR; TCRdb's table is partial and in-frame only. V and J calls plus clone size are reproduced from that table; the DNA served to infer D and trimming. The sample lists about 190,000 clones; 80% to 85% were seen once. This CDR3 has 14 residues. V was trimmed by 4 bases and J by 0 bases, leaving 7 bases between them. The germline V gene has CDR1 LNHDA and CDR2 SQIVND (reference sequence). This clonotype was sampled from a young woman with acute or convalescent COVID-19. V and J are TRBV19 and TRBJ1-3, with unresolved D. The sample comprised peripheral blood. CDR3 sequence reads: CASSNSRSGNTIYF. The CDR3 DNA is TGTGCCAGTAGTAACTCCCGCTCTGGAAACACCATATATTTT.